Listed below are T cell receptor beta chains from one sample, sequenced in a study of CD8+ T cells in alopecia areata. Some clones are missing from TCRdb's copy, which holds only in-frame ones; the method was immunoSEQ multiplex PCR. The sample has some 82,000 clones, just over 50% seen once. The sample consisted of NKG2D-high CD8+ T cells sorted from blood. Source of these receptors: a human donor with alopecia areata. Each CDR3 is given with its conserved first and last residue. The order of the fields is clone size, D gene, V gene, J gene, CDR3 DNA, CDR3 protein. D genes are given only for firm matches. Clone size is stated in some rows and not others, as once, few, many or a class when expanded.

few,TRBD1,TRBV7-9,TRBJ1-5,TGTGCCAGCAGCTCGGGACAGGGGAATCAGCCCCAGCATTTT,CASSSGQGNQPQHF
.,.,TRBV5-1,TRBJ2-5,TGCGCCAGCAGCTTGGAGGTGGAGGGGGAGACCCAGTACTTC,CASSLEVEGETQYF
few,.,TRBV7-8,TRBJ2-7,TGTGCCAGCAGCGCCCCGGACGAGCAGTACTTC,CASSAPDEQYF
.,.,TRBV27,TRBJ2-5,TGTGCCAGCAGTCAAGAGACCCAGTACTTC,CASSQETQYF
.,.,TRBV7-3,TRBJ2-1,TGTGCCAGCAGCTTATTAGGGGGAAACAATGAGCAGTTCTTC,CASSLLGGNNEQFF
.,.,TRBV29-1,TRBJ2-7,TGCAGCGTTGAAGAAGATAGCCCCGAGCAGTACTTC,CSVEEDSPEQYF
.,.,TRBV5-1,TRBJ1-2,TGCGCCAGCAGCTTGGAGCTGGGACGGGAAGCTAACTATGGCTACACCTTC,CASSLELGREANYGYTF
.,TRBD1,TRBV27,TRBJ1-1,TGTGCCAGCAGTCCGATCGGACAGGGAGGGACAAGAGCTTTCTTT,CASSPIGQGGTRAFF
.,TRBD1,TRBV2,TRBJ2-7,TGTGCCAGCGAGGGACAGGACTCCTACGAGCAGTACTTC,CASEGQDSYEQYF
.,.,TRBV2,TRBJ2-7,TGTGCCAGCAGTAGGAGGGCGGGACGGTCCTACGAGCAGTACTTC,CASSRRAGRSYEQYF
.,.,TRBV15,TRBJ2-5,TGTGCCACCAGCTTTCGGACGGTCCGGTACCAAGAGACCCAGTACTTC,CATSFRTVRYQETQYF
few,TRBD1,TRBV7-8,TRBJ2-7,TGTGCCAGCAGCGGTACCAGACAGGGCCGGTACGAGCAGTACTTC,CASSGTRQGRYEQYF
.,.,TRBV30,TRBJ2-2,TGTGCCTGGAGTGTCGCGGGGACCGGGGAGCTGTTTTTT,CAWSVAGTGELFF
.,.,TRBV28,TRBJ2-3,TGTGCCAGCAGTTTTCTCCGTGATGAACAGGGTGGAGATACGCAGTATTTT,CASSFLRDEQGGDTQYF
.,TRBD1,TRBV4-3,TRBJ2-3,TGCGCCAGCAAAGAAGACAGGGGTGGCACAGATACGCAGTATTTT,CASKEDRGGTDTQYF
.,.,TRBV29-1,TRBJ2-1,TGCAGCGTTGAAGGTTTAGAAGCCCTTCTGGGGAATGAGCAGTTCTTC,CSVEGLEALLGNEQFF
few,TRBD2,TRBV5-4,TRBJ2-7,TGTGCCAGCAGAGAACGGGGGGGCGAGCAGTACTTC,CASRERGGEQYF
.,TRBD2,TRBV4-3,TRBJ2-7,TGCGCCAGCAGCCCGAGGACTAGCGGGTACGAGCAGTACTTC,CASSPRTSGYEQYF
.,TRBD2,TRBV27,TRBJ2-1,TGTGCCACTCAGAGCGGGAGGGCGGGCAATGAGCAGTTCTTC,CATQSGRAGNEQFF
once,.,TRBV2,TRBJ2-2,TGTGCCAGCAGTGCCCCGGGGGCGCCGAACACCGGGGAGCTGTTTTTT,CASSAPGAPNTGELFF
.,TRBD2,TRBV7-2,TRBJ2-7,TGTGCCAGCATCCAGGGACTAGCGGGAGATTACGAGCAGTACTTC,CASIQGLAGDYEQYF
.,.,TRBV29-1,TRBJ1-3,TGCAGCGTTCGGCTAGTCGAAAACACCATATATTTT,CSVRLVENTIYF
few,TRBD2,TRBV7-2,TRBJ2-7,TGTGCCAGCAGCGTTCTACTAGCGGGAGGCTACGAGCAGTACTTC,CASSVLLAGGYEQYF
.,TRBD1,TRBV12-5,TRBJ2-1,TGTGCTAGTGGGCCGGGACAGGGGTCCAATGAGCAGTTCTTC,CASGPGQGSNEQFF
.,.,TRBV5-1,TRBJ2-3,TGCGCCAGCAGGAAGATCCTAGAGAATACGCAGTATTTT,CASRKILENTQYF
.,.,TRBV28,TRBJ2-3,TGTGCCAGCAGTTTAGGTGGGACTTGGTCAGATACGCAGTATTTT,CASSLGGTWSDTQYF
few,.,TRBV2,TRBJ2-3,TGTGCCAGCAGTGGTCGGCAGGGGATTACGGCAGATACGCAGTATTTT,CASSGRQGITADTQYF
.,.,TRBV6-5,TRBJ2-7,TGTGCCAGCAGTTTCTTCATACAGGGATCATTCGAGCAGTACTTC,CASSFFIQGSFEQYF
.,TRBD1,TRBV27,TRBJ2-1,TGTGCCAGCAGCCAATTGGACAGGGGTGGCCACAATGAGCAGTTCTTC,CASSQLDRGGHNEQFF
.,TRBD1,TRBV30,TRBJ2-5,TGTGCCTCAACTCCCGGGACAGGGGAGGAGACCCAGTACTTC,CASTPGTGEETQYF
.,TRBD2,TRBV5-1,TRBJ2-7,TGCGCCAGCAGCTGGACGGGACTAAACTCCTACGAGCAGTACTTC,CASSWTGLNSYEQYF
.,TRBD1,TRBV4-1,TRBJ2-1,TGCGCCAGCAGCCACCTGGACAGGGAAGAGCAGTTCTTC,CASSHLDREEQFF
few,.,TRBV5-4,TRBJ2-7,TGTGCCAGCAGCTTGTCCCTCAACTCCTACGAGCAGTACTTC,CASSLSLNSYEQYF
few,.,TRBV7-2,TRBJ2-2,TGTGCCAGCAGCCCCCTAAGGGATGACACCGGGGAGCTGTTTTTT,CASSPLRDDTGELFF
.,TRBD1,TRBV30,TRBJ2-1,TGTGCCTGGGAAAGTTATGGACAGGGGAACAATGAGCAGTTCTTC,CAWESYGQGNNEQFF
.,TRBD2,TRBV18,TRBJ2-7,TGTGCCAGCTCACCACGGGAGGGAAGGGACGGGTTCTACGAGCAGTACTTC,CASSPREGRDGFYEQYF
few,.,TRBV29-1,TRBJ2-7,TGCAGCGTCGAGGGGGAATCGGTGGAGCAGTACTTC,CSVEGESVEQYF
few,.,TRBV29-1,TRBJ1-2,TGCAGCGTTTTGCCCGAAGGCTCGTATGGCTACACCTTC,CSVLPEGSYGYTF
.,.,TRBV5-6,TRBJ2-1,TGTGCCAGCAGCTTGGGTGTAGGTGAGCAGTTCTTC,CASSLGVGEQFF
.,.,TRBV6-6,TRBJ2-7,TGTGCCAGCACCCCTTTCCCGGGGGAGGCCTACGAGCAGTACTTC,CASTPFPGEAYEQYF
once,.,TRBV10-2,TRBJ1-1,TGCGCTACCGGGGCGAACACTGAAGCTTTCTTT,CATGANTEAFF
.,.,TRBV10-2,TRBJ2-7,TGCGCCGGGGGTGAGGGGGACTACGAGCAGTACTTC,CAGGEGDYEQYF
.,.,TRBV11-2,TRBJ2-5,TGTGCCAGCAGCTTATCCAGTTCGGTTCAAGAGACCCAGTACTTC,CASSLSSSVQETQYF
few,.,TRBV5-6,TRBJ2-7,TGTGCCAGCAGCAGCTCCTACGAGCAGTACTTC,CASSSSYEQYF
.,.,TRBV7-2,TRBJ1-6,TGTGCCAGCAGCTTAGATATGTTATCACCCCTCCACTTT,CASSLDMLSPLHF
.,.,TRBV28,TRBJ1-5,TGTGCCAGCAGTTTCGCGGAGGGCGAGCAGCCCCAGCATTTT,CASSFAEGEQPQHF
few,.,TRBV28,TRBJ2-2,TGTGCCAGCAGTCTCTGGGGCACCGGGGAGCTGTTTTTT,CASSLWGTGELFF
.,TRBD2,TRBV10-1,TRBJ2-1,TGCGCCAGCAGCGGACTAGCGGGAGGGAATGAGCAGTTCTTC,CASSGLAGGNEQFF
.,.,TRBV27,TRBJ1-2,TGTGCCAGCACTAAGACCGGGCGAGGGGCCTATGGCTACACCTTC,CASTKTGRGAYGYTF
.,.,TRBV20-1,TRBJ2-7,TGCAGTGCTAGAGATCTGGGGGAGCAGTACTTC,CSARDLGEQYF
few,.,TRBV28,TRBJ2-1,TGTGCCAGCAGGTTTACAGGGATCTCCTACAATGAGCAGTTCTTC,CASRFTGISYNEQFF